The T cell receptor (beta chain) described here comes from a study of naive and memory T cell subsets (dated by TCRdb to about 2017). Background for the entire study: Sorted naive and memory T cell subsets from peripheral blood were analyzed in the study using a UMI-based, open-source pipeline for TCR alpha and beta sequencing. IgG serology results and the functional CMV T cell responses were in complete agreement. RNA was DNase-treated and reverse transcribed with TCR constant-region primers, mostly using SuperScript III. Broader findings and caveats from the paper: The abundance of TCRs followed a power law with an exponent that differed between naive and memory subsets yet stayed consistent across the three individuals. Single alpha or beta chain sequences, rather than paired alpha/beta receptors, were used to define clonotypes. In both CD4 and CD8 cells, going from naive through CM, EM and EMRA, the Gini index went up while Shannon and inverse Simpson diversity went down. No ground truth was available to validate the repertoire findings for the naive and memory subsets. Following error correction, more than 90% of naive TCR sequences occurred only once, which made naive abundance distributions much steeper than those of memory subsets. RNA-based TCR counts may be influenced by expression changes linked to T cell activation and differentiation.

About this clonotype itself: Which antigen it targets is not known. Base qualities were left out, and no much larger clone turns up one base away.

Inclusive of the bounding cysteine and phenylalanine, the CDR3 is 14 residues long. Solely the CDR3 DNA is kept, with 42 bases framed from the first base. Deletion took 7 bases off V and 6 bases off J, with a span of 18 bases between the germline ends. The germline V gene sets CDR1 to MDHEN and CDR2 to SYDVKM. From the second PCR step on, the TCR alpha and beta chain libraries were amplified in separate reactions. The CMV status of each donor was determined by measuring IFNgamma production from CD4+ T cells after fresh PBMCs had been stimulated overnight with CMV viral lysate. CD4 T cells were positively selected using Miltenyi beads, after which CD8 T cells were positively selected from the CD4-negative fraction. Cells were stained for CD3, CD4, CD8, CD45RA, CD27 and a live/dead dye and were sorted on a BD Aria II into four subsets based on CD45RA and CD27. Blood came from a few healthy volunteers, each fractionated into CD4 and CD8 T cells and then into four differentiation subsets. About 120 ml of peripheral blood was taken from each donor, and PBMC were separated by density-gradient centrifugation on Ficoll-Paque PLUS. Sorted cells were lysed in RLT buffer, and RNA was extracted with a Qiagen RNeasy kit and stored at -80°C.

Receptor amplification or capture employed UMI-ligation and nested PCR. The beta constant-region primer consisted of an equimolar mixture of two oligonucleotides that together covered TRBC1 and TRBC2. A single-stranded oligonucleotide bearing the SP2 primer plus a 12-nucleotide UMI was ligated onto the 3' end of the cDNA by T4 RNA ligase 1. Four rounds of PCR, combining the SP2 primer with nested alpha and beta constant-region primers, were used to amplify the ligated cDNA. The ligation reaction was incubated at 16°C for roughly 18-24 hours. To avoid over-amplification, PCR2 was usually performed as a SYBR Green qPCR and halted once a predetermined threshold was reached. Agencourt AMPure XP magnetic beads were used for all purifications after the first. Library amounts were measured by Qubit and library quality was assessed on a TapeStation, where the main peak was expected at around 650 bp. Pooled libraries were sequenced on an Illumina MiSeq using v2 2x251 paired-end kits, and typically about 1-2.3 million reads were obtained per sample. Libraries were pooled at about 4 nM per sample, and roughly 5-7.5% PhiX was added to improve cluster recognition. Per the authors' processing: FASTQ reads processed by Demultiplexor were assigned V and J genes by Decombinator through tag matching that tolerated a single base-pair mismatch. UMIs were used by Collapsinator to correct both sequencing errors and frequency errors arising from PCR heterogeneity. CDR3Translator translated TCRs and extracted CDR3s from the conserved cysteine to the FGXG phenylalanine, flagging non-productive sequences. Gini, Shannon entropy and inverse Simpson indices were calculated on repertoires subsampled to equal numbers of UMI-defined TCRs. Within the linear range, a power law was fitted to clonotype abundance distributions using maximum likelihood. When run on a single naive CD8 sample, MIGEC and the pipeline yielded similar UMI counts, similar unique TCR numbers and similar clonal distributions. The repertoires were searched for 5,500 to 7,500 CMV-associated CDR3 sequences that had been compiled from VDJdb and a published dataset. TCRdb passed the public sequencing reads through fastp at Q25 and MiXCR, retaining productive beta sequences. CDR3 protein sequences are deduplicated, and each keeps its most common genes and DNA. These V and J calls originate from TCRdb's pipeline instead of the authors' own analysis. Recorded for this sample are roughly 91,000 distinct CDR3 sequences; around 14% of them occurred a single time. 0.75% to 1% of the sample is taken by the ten largest.

This receptor chain uses TRBV28 and TRBJ1-2, with the D gene uncertain. The sequencing sample was made of central memory CD4+ T cells from blood. The cell subset or site label, as the study defines it: central memory, CD45RA- CD27+. This clonotype was obtained from a human donor in good health. The CDR3 reads as follows: CASTDPWQEHGYTF. The nucleotide sequence is given as TGTGCCAGCACCGATCCATGGCAGGAGCATGGCTACACCTTC.